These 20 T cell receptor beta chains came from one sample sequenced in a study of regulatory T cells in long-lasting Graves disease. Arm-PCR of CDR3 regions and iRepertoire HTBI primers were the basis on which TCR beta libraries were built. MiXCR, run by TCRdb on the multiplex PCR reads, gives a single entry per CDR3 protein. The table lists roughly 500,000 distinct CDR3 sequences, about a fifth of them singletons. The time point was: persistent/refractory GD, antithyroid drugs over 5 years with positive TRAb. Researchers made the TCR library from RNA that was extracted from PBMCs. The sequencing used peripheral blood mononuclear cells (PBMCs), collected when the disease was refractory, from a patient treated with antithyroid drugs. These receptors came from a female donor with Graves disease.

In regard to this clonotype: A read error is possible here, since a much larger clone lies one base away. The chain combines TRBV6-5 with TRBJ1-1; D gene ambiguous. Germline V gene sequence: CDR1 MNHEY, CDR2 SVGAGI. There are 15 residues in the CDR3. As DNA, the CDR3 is TGTACCAGCAGTTATACCTCTGTTCTGAACACTGAAGCTTTCTTT. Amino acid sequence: CTSSYTSVLNTEAFF.

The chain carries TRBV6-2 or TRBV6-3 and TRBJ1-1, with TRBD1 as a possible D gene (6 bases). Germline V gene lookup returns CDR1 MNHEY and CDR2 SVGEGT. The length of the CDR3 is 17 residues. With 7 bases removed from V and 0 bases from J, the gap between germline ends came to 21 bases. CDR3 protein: CASTNWGGDGMNTEAFF. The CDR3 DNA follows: TGTGCCAGCACTAATTGGGGGGGCGACGGAATGAACACTGAAGCTTTCTTT.

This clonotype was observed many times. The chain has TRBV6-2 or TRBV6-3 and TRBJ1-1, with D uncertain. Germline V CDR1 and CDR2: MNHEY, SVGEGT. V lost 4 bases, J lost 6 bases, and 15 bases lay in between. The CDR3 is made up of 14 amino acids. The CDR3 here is CASSSGIRRAEAFF. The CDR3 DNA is TGTGCCAGCAGTTCCGGGATCAGGAGAGCTGAAGCTTTCTTT.

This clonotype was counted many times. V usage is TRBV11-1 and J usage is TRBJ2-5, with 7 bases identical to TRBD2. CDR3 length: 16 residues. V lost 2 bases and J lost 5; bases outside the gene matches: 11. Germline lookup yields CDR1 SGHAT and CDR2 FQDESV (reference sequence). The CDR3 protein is CASSLMGSGIRETQYF. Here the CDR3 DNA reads TGTGCCAGCAGCTTAATGGGGAGCGGGATCCGGGAGACCCAGTACTTC.

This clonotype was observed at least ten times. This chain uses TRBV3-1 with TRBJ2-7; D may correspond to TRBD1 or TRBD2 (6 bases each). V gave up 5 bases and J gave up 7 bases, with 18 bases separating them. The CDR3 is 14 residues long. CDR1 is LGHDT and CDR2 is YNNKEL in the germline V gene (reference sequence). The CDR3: CASSASGGSAEQYF. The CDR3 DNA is TGTGCCAGCAGCGCTTCCGGGGGCAGTGCAGAGCAGTACTTC.

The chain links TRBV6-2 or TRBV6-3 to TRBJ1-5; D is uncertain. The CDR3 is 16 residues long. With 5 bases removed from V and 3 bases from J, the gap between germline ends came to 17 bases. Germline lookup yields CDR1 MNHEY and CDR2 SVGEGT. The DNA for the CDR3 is TGTGCCAGCAGTGTCGTACACGGAAACACCAATCAGCCCCAGCATTTT. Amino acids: CASSVVHGNTNQPQHF.

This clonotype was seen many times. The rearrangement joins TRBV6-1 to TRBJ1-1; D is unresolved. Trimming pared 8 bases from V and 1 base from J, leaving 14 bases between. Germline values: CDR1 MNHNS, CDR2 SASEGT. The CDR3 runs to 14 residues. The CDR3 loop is CASSRLQENTEAFF. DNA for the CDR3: TGTGCCAGCTCCCGACTTCAGGAGAACACTGAAGCTTTCTTT.

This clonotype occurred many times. The CDR3 reads CASRLMGEETQYF. CDR3 nucleotides: TGTGCCAGCCGATTAATGGGGGAAGAGACCCAGTACTTC. This chain links TRBV27 with TRBJ2-5, with D perhaps given as TRBD1 or TRBD2 (5 bases each). Germline values: CDR1 MNHEY, CDR2 SMNVEV (reference sequence). CDR3 length: 13 residues. Trimming cost V 8 bases and J 3 bases, with 13 bases left between them.

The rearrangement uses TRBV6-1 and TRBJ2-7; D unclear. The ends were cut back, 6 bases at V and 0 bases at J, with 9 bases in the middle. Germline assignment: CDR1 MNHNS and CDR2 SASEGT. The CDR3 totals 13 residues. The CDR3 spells CASRETFSYEQYF. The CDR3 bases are TGTGCCAGCAGGGAGACATTCTCCTACGAGCAGTACTTC.

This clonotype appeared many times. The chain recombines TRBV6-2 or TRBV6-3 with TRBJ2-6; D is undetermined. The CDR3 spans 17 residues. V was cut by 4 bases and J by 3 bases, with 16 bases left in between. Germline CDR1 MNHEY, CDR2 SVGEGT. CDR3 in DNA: TGTGCCAGCAGTTTAGGACCCGCCAGAGGTGGGGCCAACGTCCTGACTTTC. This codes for CASSLGPARGGANVLTF.

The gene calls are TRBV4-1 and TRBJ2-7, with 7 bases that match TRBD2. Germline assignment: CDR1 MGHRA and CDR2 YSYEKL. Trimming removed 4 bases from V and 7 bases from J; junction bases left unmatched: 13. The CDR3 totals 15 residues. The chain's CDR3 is CASSPTGTMGGEQYF. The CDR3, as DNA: TGCGCCAGCAGCCCTACCGGGACTATGGGGGGAGAGCAGTACTTC.

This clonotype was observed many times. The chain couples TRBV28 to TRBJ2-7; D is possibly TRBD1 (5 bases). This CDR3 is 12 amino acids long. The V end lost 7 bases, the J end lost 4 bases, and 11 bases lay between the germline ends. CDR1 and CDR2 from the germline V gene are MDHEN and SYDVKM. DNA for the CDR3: TGTGCCAGCACTACAGGACCATACGAGCAGTACTTC. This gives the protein CASTTGPYEQYF. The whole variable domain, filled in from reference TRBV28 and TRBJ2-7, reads DVKVTQSSRYLVKRTGEKVFLECVQDMDHENMFWYRQDPGLGLRLIYFSYDVKMKEKGDIPEGYSVSREKKERFSLILESASTNQTSMYLCASTTGPYEQYFGPGTRLTVT.

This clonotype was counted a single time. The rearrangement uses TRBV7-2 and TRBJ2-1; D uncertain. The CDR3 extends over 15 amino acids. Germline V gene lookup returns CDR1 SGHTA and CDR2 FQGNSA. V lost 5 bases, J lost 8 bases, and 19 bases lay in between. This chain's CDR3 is CASSPSWGSWDEQFF. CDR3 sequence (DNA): TGTGCCAGCAGCCCCTCGTGGGGTAGTTGGGATGAGCAGTTCTTC.

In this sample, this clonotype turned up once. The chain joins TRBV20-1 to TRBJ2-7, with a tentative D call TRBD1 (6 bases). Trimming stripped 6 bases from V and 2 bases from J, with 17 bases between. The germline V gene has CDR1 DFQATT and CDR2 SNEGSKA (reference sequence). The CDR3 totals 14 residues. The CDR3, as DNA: TGCAGTGCCCGCACAGGGATGGGTACCTACGAGCAGTACTTC. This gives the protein CSARTGMGTYEQYF.

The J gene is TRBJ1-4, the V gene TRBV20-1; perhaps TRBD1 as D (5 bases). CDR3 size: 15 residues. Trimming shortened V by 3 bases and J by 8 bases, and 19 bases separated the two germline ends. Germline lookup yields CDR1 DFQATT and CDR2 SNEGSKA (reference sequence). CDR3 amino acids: CSASRSGAGGEKLFF. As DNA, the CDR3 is TGCAGTGCTAGTAGGTCCGGGGCCGGAGGGGAAAAACTGTTTTTT.

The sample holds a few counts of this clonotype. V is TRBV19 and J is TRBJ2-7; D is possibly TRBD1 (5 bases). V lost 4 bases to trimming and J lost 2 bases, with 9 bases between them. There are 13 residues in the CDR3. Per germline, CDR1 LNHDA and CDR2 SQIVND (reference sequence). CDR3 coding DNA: TGTGCCAGTAGTAGACAGCTGACCTACGAGCAGTACTTC. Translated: CASSRQLTYEQYF. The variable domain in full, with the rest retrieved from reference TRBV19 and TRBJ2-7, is DGGITQSPKYLFRKEGQNVTLSCEQNLNHDAMYWYRQDPGQGLRLIYYSQIVNDFQKGDIAEGYSVSREKKESFPLTVTSAQKNPTAFYLCASSRQLTYEQYFGPGTRLTVT.

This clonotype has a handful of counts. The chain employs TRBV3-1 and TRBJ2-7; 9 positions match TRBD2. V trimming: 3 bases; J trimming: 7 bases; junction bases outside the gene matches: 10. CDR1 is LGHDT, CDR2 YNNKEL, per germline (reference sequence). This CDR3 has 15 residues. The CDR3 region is CASSQGPSGAWEQYF. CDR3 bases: TGTGCCAGCAGCCAGGGTCCTAGCGGGGCTTGGGAGCAGTACTTC.

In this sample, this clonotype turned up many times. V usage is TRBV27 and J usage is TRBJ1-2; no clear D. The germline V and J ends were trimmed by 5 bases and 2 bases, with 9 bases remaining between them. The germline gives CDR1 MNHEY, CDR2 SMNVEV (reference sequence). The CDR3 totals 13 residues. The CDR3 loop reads CASSRGINYGYTF. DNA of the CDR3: TGTGCCAGCAGTCGCGGGATAAACTATGGCTACACCTTC.

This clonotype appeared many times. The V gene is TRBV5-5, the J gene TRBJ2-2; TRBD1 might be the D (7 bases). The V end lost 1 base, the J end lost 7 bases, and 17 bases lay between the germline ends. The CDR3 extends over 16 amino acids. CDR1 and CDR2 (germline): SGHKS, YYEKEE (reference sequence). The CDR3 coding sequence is TGTGCCAGCAGCTTGTTGTCAGGGGGGCTCGTCGGGGAGCTGTTTTTT. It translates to CASSLLSGGLVGELFF.

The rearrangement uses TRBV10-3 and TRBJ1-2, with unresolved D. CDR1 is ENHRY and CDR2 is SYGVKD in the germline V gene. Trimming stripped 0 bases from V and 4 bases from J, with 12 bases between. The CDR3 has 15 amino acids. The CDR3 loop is CAISESVPDSYGYTF. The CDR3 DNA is TGTGCCATCAGTGAGTCGGTCCCAGATTCCTATGGCTACACCTTC.